This passage covers 5 T cell receptor beta chains from one sample sequenced in a study of T cells in localized non-small cell lung cancer. Assay used: immunoSEQ multiplex PCR; TCRdb lists only in-frame clones, some missing. Of around 40,000 clones in the sample, about 86% were seen once. Sequences were derived from peripheral blood, sampled before any cancer treatment. These receptors were collected from a man between 40 and 70 years old with stage I lung adenocarcinoma.

The chain is built from TRBV27 and TRBJ2-3, with D possibly being TRBD2 (5 bases). The germline CDR1 and CDR2 sequences are MNHEY and SMNVEV (reference sequence). V was pared by 6 bases and J by 0 bases, with 7 bases between. The CDR3 spans 13 residues. CDR3 in DNA: TGTGCCAGCAGGATAGCGAGCACAGATACGCAGTATTTT. It specifies CASRIASTDTQYF.

This rearrangement joins TRBV5-4 to TRBJ1-4; the match to TRBD1 covers 10 bases. The CDR3 is made up of 14 amino acids. Germline V lookup: CDR1 SGHNT, CDR2 YYREEE (reference sequence). J gave up 5 bases and V 4 bases, and 2 bases lay outside the gene matches. CDR3 protein: CASSPDRGNEKLFF. CDR3 sequence (DNA): TGTGCCAGCAGCCCGGACAGGGGGAATGAAAAACTGTTTTTT.

The chain combines TRBV5-1 with TRBJ2-3, with D tentatively TRBD1 or TRBD2 (5 bases each). The germline CDR1 and CDR2 sequences are SGHRS and YFSETQ. V was cut by 5 bases and J by 1 base, with 17 bases left in between. CDR3 length: 16 residues. CDR3 sequence (DNA): TGCGCCAGCAGACAACTAACCGGGACCCGCACAGATACGCAGTATTTT. This translates into CASRQLTGTRTDTQYF.

The rearrangement uses TRBV19 and TRBJ2-3; D remains unclear. The CDR3 totals 12 residues. The V and J ends lost 5 bases and 3 bases respectively, with 6 bases between them. CDR1 is LNHDA and CDR2 is SQIVND in the germline V gene (reference sequence). The CDR3 DNA is TGTGCCAGTAGTCCCCGGACAGATACGCAGTATTTT. Its translation: CASSPRTDTQYF.

The chain has TRBV23-1 and TRBJ2-4, with D unclear. TRBV23-1 is an ORF; its function is uncertain. The CDR3 runs to 10 residues. The V gene lost 11 bases and the J gene lost 3 bases, with 5 bases spanning the gap. CDR3 in amino acids: CAVGKNIQYF. The CDR3 bases are TGCGCCGTGGGCAAAAACATTCAGTACTTC.